The 11 T cell receptor beta chains reported below all come from one sample, sequenced in a study of HIV-infected patients and healthy controls. Reverse transcription used approximately 500 ng RNA and constant-region primers for alpha and beta. Using multiplexing indices, alpha and beta chain libraries were generated apart by chain-specific third strand synthesis. MiXCR, applied by TCRdb to the 5' RACE reads, yields one record per CDR3 protein. The repertoire consists of 20,000 to 30,000 distinct CDR3 sequences, with about 8.7% occurring once and the leading ten covering 3% to 4.5%. All unsorted peripheral T cells were captured because whole blood was used without fractionation. The sequenced material came from blood. These receptors were obtained from an adult in good health.

The sample holds many counts of this clonotype. The CDR3 is CASSLNRAYEQYF. DNA of the CDR3: TGTGCCAGCAGTTTGAACAGAGCCTACGAGCAGTACTTC. The chain recombines TRBV28 with TRBJ2-7; D gene ambiguous. The CDR3 consists of 13 residues. Germline CDR1 and CDR2: MDHEN and SYDVKM. Trimming left V 3 bases short and J 2 bases short, with 8 bases between. Complete variable domain (other parts from reference TRBV28 and TRBJ2-7): DVKVTQSSRYLVKRTGEKVFLECVQDMDHENMFWYRQDPGLGLRLIYFSYDVKMKEKGDIPEGYSVSREKKERFSLILESASTNQTSMYLCASSLNRAYEQYFGPGTRLTVT.

This clonotype was observed a handful of times. The chain employs TRBV18 and TRBJ1-1; the D gene is possibly TRBD1 (6 bases). This CDR3 contains 15 residues. The germline CDR1 and CDR2 sequences are KGHSH and LQKENI. V lost 2 bases and J lost 0, with 10 bases in between. CDR3 in amino acids: CASSPEDSMNTEAFF. CDR3 coding DNA: TGTGCCAGCTCACCAGAGGACAGTATGAACACTGAAGCTTTCTTT. Based on the CDR3 plus reference TRBV18 and TRBJ1-1, the full variable domain is NAGVMQNPRHLVRRRGQEARLRCSPMKGHSHVYWYRQLPEEGLKFMVYLQKENIIDESGMPKERFSAEFPKEGPSILRIQQVVRGDSAAYFCASSPEDSMNTEAFFGQGTRLTVV.

This clonotype was seen at least ten times. The chain combines TRBV5-5 with TRBJ2-7; no clear D gene. The CDR3 is 13 residues long. V lost 1 base to trimming and J lost 2 bases, with 7 bases between them. Germline assignment: CDR1 SGHKS and CDR2 YYEKEE (reference sequence). CDR3 in DNA: TGTGCCAGCAGCTTGACAGTGGCCTACGAGCAGTACTTC. This encodes CASSLTVAYEQYF.

In its sample, this clonotype was seen many times. The chain combines TRBV5-1 with TRBJ2-3; 14 bases fit TRBD2. Looked up from germline, CDR1 is SGHRS and CDR2 is YFSETQ. This CDR3 region has 19 residues. With 0 bases clipped from V and 3 bases from J, the junction kept 9 bases outside the gene matches. Here the CDR3 reads CASSLGGMTSGGATDTQYF. The DNA of the CDR3 is TGCGCCAGCAGCTTGGGAGGAATGACTAGCGGGGGGGCAACAGATACGCAGTATTTT.

The chain has TRBV6-5 and TRBJ2-1, with TRBD2 matching over 7 bases. Per germline, CDR1 MNHEY and CDR2 SVGAGI. Trimming removed 2 bases from V and 10 bases from J; junction bases left unmatched: 11. The length of the CDR3 is 15 residues. CDR3 sequence (DNA): TGTGCCAGCAGTTACGCCCAGGGACTATCGGGGGAGCAGTTCTTC. This encodes CASSYAQGLSGEQFF.

This clonotype was observed many times. The V and J genes are TRBV7-3 and TRBJ2-6; no clear D gene. Germline lookup yields CDR1 SGHTA and CDR2 FQGTGA. Trimming removed 7 bases at V and 0 bases at J, with 13 bases between. CDR3 length equals 16 residues. CDR3 sequence (DNA): TGTGCCAGCACCTTGCCCAGCGTCTCTGGGGCCAACGTCCTGACTTTC. It codes for CASTLPSVSGANVLTF.

There are a few counts of this clonotype. This rearrangement joins TRBV5-1 to TRBJ2-3; 8 bases are shared with TRBD2. Germline trimming cut 3 bases from V and 7 bases from J; bases unmatched to any gene: 7. This CDR3 is built from 14 residues. CDR1 and CDR2 from the germline V gene are SGHRS and YFSETQ. The CDR3 sequence: CASSSGGVGHTQYF. The CDR3 DNA reads TGCGCCAGCAGCTCCGGGGGGGTAGGGCATACGCAGTATTTT.

This clonotype was seen repeatedly, ten times or more. This chain connects TRBV30 to TRBJ2-3; unclear D gene. Trimming stripped 2 bases from V and 7 bases from J, with 10 bases between. This CDR3 is built from 12 residues. Germline loops: CDR1 GTSNPN, CDR2 SVGIG (reference sequence). The CDR3 is CAWSIRVHTQYF. The DNA for the CDR3 is TGTGCCTGGAGTATCCGGGTACATACGCAGTATTTT.

This clonotype was observed many times. V gene TRBV14 combines with J gene TRBJ1-2; tentative D call: TRBD1 (5 bases). Germline CDR1 SGHDN, CDR2 FVKESK. The V end was cut by 0 bases, the J end by 5 bases, with 13 bases between. The CDR3 consists of 15 residues. CDR3 bases: TGTGCCAGCAGCCAAGATCGGGTCGGGGGGTATGGCTACACCTTC. Translating it yields CASSQDRVGGYGYTF.

This clonotype came up many times. V usage is TRBV6-2 or TRBV6-3 and J usage is TRBJ2-6, with TRBD1 as a possible D gene (5 bases). The germline gives CDR1 MNHEY, CDR2 SVGEGT. The CDR3 contains 14 residues. V was shortened by 6 bases and J by 3 bases, with 9 bases between the two germline ends. The DNA for the CDR3 is TGTGCCAGCAGCAGGGATTTTGGGGCCAACGTCCTGACTTTC. Translation gives CASSRDFGANVLTF.

This clonotype has at least ten counts. V gene TRBV5-1 combines with J gene TRBJ1-1, with D hard to call. V gave up 4 bases and J gave up 4 bases, with 11 bases separating them. CDR1 and CDR2 from the germline V gene are SGHRS and YFSETQ. CDR3 length: 13 residues. The CDR3 DNA is TGCGCCAGCAGCCCAGTATTCGGCACTGAAGCTTTCTTT. It specifies CASSPVFGTEAFF.